This TCR beta chain is drawn from a study of control samples from healthy donors and cancer patients. The assay was immunoSEQ multiplex PCR, and TCRdb's table has in-frame clones only and misses some. Of 100,000 to 150,000 clones listed, approximately 92% are singletons. With 4 bases clipped from V and 4 bases from J, the junction kept 13 bases outside the gene matches. Germline CDR1 and CDR2: SGHRS and YFSETQ. The CDR3 contains 18 residues. This chain uses TRBV5-1 with TRBJ2-5, with TRBD2 identical over 13 bases. The receptor was isolated from a woman aged 50 to 60 in good health. Input material: blood. Here the CDR3 reads CASSTPGLAGESRETQYF. The CDR3 bases are TGCGCCAGCAGCACCCCAGGACTAGCGGGAGAGTCCCGAGAGACCCAGTACTTC.